The 19 T cell receptor beta chains listed next were all sequenced from one sample in a study of T cells in localized non-small cell lung cancer. Sequencing used immunoSEQ multiplex PCR; TCRdb keeps in-frame clones, though not all of them. The sample records roughly 40,000 clones, more than 75% being singletons. The specimen comprised peripheral blood, sampled before any cancer treatment. These receptors were obtained from a man aged 18 to 49 with stage I lung adenocarcinoma.

This clone appeared a few times. This chain links TRBV27 with TRBJ1-6, with D possibly matching TRBD1 (5 bases). V was cut by 3 bases and J by 3 bases, with 12 bases left in between. CDR3 length equals 16 residues. CDR1 is MNHEY and CDR2 is SMNVEV in the germline V gene (reference sequence). As DNA, the CDR3 is TGTGCCAGCAGTTTCGTGGGACTTCACTATAATTCACCCCTCCACTTT. Translated, it gives CASSFVGLHYNSPLHF.

The chain carries TRBV6-6 and TRBJ2-7; unclear D gene. This CDR3 has 11 amino acids. Deletions cut 7 bases from V and 3 bases from J, with 7 bases between. Germline CDR1 and CDR2: MNHNY and SVGAGI (reference sequence). The CDR3 region is CASKFGYEQYF. The CDR3 bases are TGTGCCAGCAAGTTCGGCTACGAGCAGTACTTC.

The rearrangement links TRBV11-1 to TRBJ2-2; 8 nucleotides agree with TRBD1. The germline CDR1 and CDR2 sequences are SGHAT and FQDESV (reference sequence). CDR3 length: 16 residues. The V gene end was trimmed by 4 bases and the J gene end by 0 bases; junction bases not matched to a gene: 4. CDR3 bases: TGTGCCAGCAGCTCCCGGGACAGGTCGAACACCGGGGAGCTGTTTTTT. Translation gives CASSSRDRSNTGELFF.

The rearrangement joins TRBV27 to TRBJ1-4, with D unresolved. Trimming left V 6 bases short and J 0 bases short, with 14 bases between. Germline CDR1 MNHEY, CDR2 SMNVEV (reference sequence). The CDR3 is 16 residues long. The CDR3 sequence: CASRLGSTTTNEKLFF. The DNA of the CDR3 is TGTGCCAGCAGATTGGGTAGCACAACAACTAATGAAAAACTGTTTTTT.

This chain connects TRBV5-4 to TRBJ2-2; 7 positions match TRBD1. The junction had 5 bases not matched to a gene; V was cut back by 2 bases and J by 1 base. The V gene's germline CDR1 is SGHNT and CDR2 YYREEE (reference sequence). The CDR3 contains 16 residues. CDR3 nucleotide sequence: TGTGCCAGCAGCTTTAAGGACAGGCTGAACACCGGGGAGCTGTTTTTT. The encoded protein is CASSFKDRLNTGELFF.

The chain joins TRBV19 to TRBJ2-7; D is possibly TRBD1 or TRBD2 (5 bases each). The CDR3 has 14 amino acids. Germline CDR1 reads LNHDA; CDR2 reads SQIVND (reference sequence). The V end was cut by 3 bases, the J end by 3 bases, with 12 bases between. The CDR3 spells CASSISGQDYEQYF. In nucleotides, the CDR3 is TGTGCCAGTAGTATCTCGGGGCAGGACTACGAGCAGTACTTC.

This clone came up once. V gene TRBV15 combines with J gene TRBJ2-3, with D possibly TRBD2 on 6 matching bases. V was pared by 3 bases and J by 2 bases, with 9 bases between. This CDR3 is 14 amino acids long. The V gene's germline CDR1 is LNHNV and CDR2 YYDKDF (reference sequence). CDR3 coding DNA: TGTGCCACCAGCAGTGGGGGGAACACAGATACGCAGTATTTT. Translation gives CATSSGGNTDTQYF.

The CDR3 region has the DNA TGTGCCAGCAGAAGAGCCCGGGACTCGGTTAATGAGCAGTTCTTC. It encodes CASRRARDSVNEQFF. The chain combines TRBV6-1 with TRBJ2-1; tentatively, D is TRBD2 (6 bases). The CDR3 has 15 amino acids. The germline V gene has CDR1 MNHNS and CDR2 SASEGT. Trimming pared 6 bases from V and 7 bases from J, leaving 19 bases between.

The chain couples TRBV6-1 to TRBJ1-6, with D tentatively TRBD1 (5 bases). Germline-derived CDR1 and CDR2 are MNHNS and SASEGT. Trimming removed 6 bases from V and 11 bases from J, with 14 bases in between. The CDR3 totals 13 residues. CDR3 bases: TGTGCCAGCAGGGGGGATCGTGTAGCACCCCTCCACTTT. It translates to CASRGDRVAPLHF.

The chain has TRBV27 and TRBJ1-3, with D possibly matching TRBD1 (5 bases). V was shortened by 3 bases and J by 4 bases, with 10 bases between the two germline ends. This CDR3 has 14 residues. Germline V CDR1 and CDR2: MNHEY, SMNVEV (reference sequence). DNA for the CDR3: TGTGCCAGCAGTTTTTCAGGGCGAGGAAACACCATATATTTT. It encodes CASSFSGRGNTIYF.

The genes are TRBV30 and TRBJ2-3; 7 positions match TRBD2. The J segment lost 2 bases and the V segment lost 4 bases, leaving 9 bases of the junction unmatched. This CDR3 has 15 amino acids. Germline CDR1 is GTSNPN and CDR2 is SVGIG (reference sequence). CDR3 protein: CAWNPGRGITDTQYF. DNA for the CDR3: TGTGCCTGGAACCCGGGGCGGGGGATCACAGATACGCAGTATTTT.

This clone has just a few counts. The CDR3 nucleotides are TGTGCCAGCTCAAGGGGGGCCTTGACCTACGAGCAGTACTTC. Translation gives CASSRGALTYEQYF. This chain links TRBV18 with TRBJ2-7; D is tentatively TRBD1 or TRBD2 (6 bases each). The V end was cut by 5 bases, the J end by 2 bases, with 13 bases between. Per germline, CDR1 KGHSH and CDR2 LQKENI. The CDR3 consists of 14 residues. The full variable domain, its missing parts supplied by reference TRBV18 and TRBJ2-7, is NAGVMQNPRHLVRRRGQEARLRCSPMKGHSHVYWYRQLPEEGLKFMVYLQKENIIDESGMPKERFSAEFPKEGPSILRIQQVVRGDSAAYFCASSRGALTYEQYFGPGTRLTVT.

The chain uses TRBV29-1 and TRBJ2-2; D unclear. V was cut by 5 bases and J by 0 bases, with 10 bases left in between. The CDR3 spans 14 residues. Germline V gene data show CDR1 as SQVTM and CDR2 as ANQGSEA. The CDR3, as DNA: TGCAGCGTTTCTAATACGGCGAACACCGGGGAGCTGTTTTTT. Translation gives CSVSNTANTGELFF.

The chain uses TRBV5-1 and TRBJ1-4; 7 bases are a match to TRBD1. The CDR3 covers 15 residues. J was trimmed by 8 bases and V by 4 bases; bases with no gene match: 11. Germline CDR1 is SGHRS and CDR2 is YFSETQ. CDR3 nucleotide sequence: TGCGCCAGCAGCCCTGGTCGAACAGGGGAGGAAAAACTGTTTTTT. This gives the protein CASSPGRTGEEKLFF.

The rearrangement links TRBV7-7 to TRBJ2-5; TRBD2 aligns across 10 bases. The trim removed 2 bases at V and 3 bases at J, leaving 6 bases unmatched. CDR3 length: 16 residues. In germline, CDR1 is SSHAT, CDR2 FNYEAQ (reference sequence). The CDR3: CASSLRSLAGEETQYF. DNA for the CDR3: TGTGCCAGCAGCTTACGAAGTCTAGCGGGGGAAGAGACCCAGTACTTC.

The chain has TRBV25-1 and TRBJ2-7; a possible D gene is TRBD1 (6 bases). This CDR3 contains 16 residues. Looked up from germline, CDR1 is MGHDK and CDR2 is SYGVNS. Trimming cost V 3 bases and J 3 bases, with 18 bases left between them. The CDR3 nucleotides read TGTGCCAGCAGTGACTACTCAGGGACACAAATCTACGAGCAGTACTTC. The encoded protein is CASSDYSGTQIYEQYF.

This chain links TRBV28 with TRBJ2-2; D remains unclear. CDR1 is MDHEN, CDR2 SYDVKM, per germline. The ends were cut back, 3 bases at V and 6 bases at J, with 8 bases in the middle. CDR3 size: 13 residues. The CDR3 DNA is TGTGCCAGCAGTTTTGTCGGGTCCGGGGAGCTGTTTTTT. It translates to CASSFVGSGELFF. The full variable domain, its missing parts supplied by reference TRBV28 and TRBJ2-2, is DVKVTQSSRYLVKRTGEKVFLECVQDMDHENMFWYRQDPGLGLRLIYFSYDVKMKEKGDIPEGYSVSREKKERFSLILESASTNQTSMYLCASSFVGSGELFFGEGSRLTVL.

The rearrangement links TRBV5-6 to TRBJ2-3, with D possibly being TRBD1 (5 bases). Trimming took 4 bases from V and 4 from J, leaving 10 bases between them. Germline V gene lookup returns CDR1 SGHDT and CDR2 YYEEEE. The CDR3 spans 13 residues. The CDR3 reads CASSLGVPDTQYF. In DNA form, the CDR3 reads TGTGCCAGCAGCCTAGGGGTGCCAGATACGCAGTATTTT.

J is TRBJ2-3 and V is TRBV19, with 7 bases identical to TRBD2. V shed 5 bases, J shed 0 bases, and the junction held 8 bases outside the gene matches. This CDR3 has 16 residues. Germline V gives CDR1 LNHDA, CDR2 SQIVND (reference sequence). DNA for the CDR3: TGTGCCAGTAGTTCTAAGCGGGGACCTAGCACAGATACGCAGTATTTT. As protein: CASSSKRGPSTDTQYF.